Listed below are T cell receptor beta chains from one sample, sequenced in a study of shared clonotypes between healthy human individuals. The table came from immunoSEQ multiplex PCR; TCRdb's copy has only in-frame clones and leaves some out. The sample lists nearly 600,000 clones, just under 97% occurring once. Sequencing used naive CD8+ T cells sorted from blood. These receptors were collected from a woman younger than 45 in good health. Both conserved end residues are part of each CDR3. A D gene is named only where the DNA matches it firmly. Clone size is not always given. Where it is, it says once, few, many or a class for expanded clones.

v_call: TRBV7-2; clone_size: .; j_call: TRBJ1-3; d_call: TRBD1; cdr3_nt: TGTGCCAGCAGCTTAGGGGTTGGGACAGACCTCTCTGGAAACACCATATATTTT; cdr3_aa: CASSLGVGTDLSGNTIYF
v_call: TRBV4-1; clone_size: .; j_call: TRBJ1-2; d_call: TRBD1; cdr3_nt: TGCGCCAGCAGCCAGTTACAGGGGTTTGACTATGGCTACACCTTC; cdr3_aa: CASSQLQGFDYGYTF
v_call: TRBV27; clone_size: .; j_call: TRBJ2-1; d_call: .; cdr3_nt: TGTTCTATAGCGGTAAGCTCCTACAATGAGCAGTTCTTC; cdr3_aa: CSIAVSSYNEQFF
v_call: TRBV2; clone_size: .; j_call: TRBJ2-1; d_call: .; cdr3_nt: TGTGCCAGCAGCGAAGGCCCACTAGGCAATGAGCAGTTCTTC; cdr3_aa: CASSEGPLGNEQFF
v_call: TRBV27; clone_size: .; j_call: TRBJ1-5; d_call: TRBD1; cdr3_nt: TGTGCCAGCGGGGCCGGGACAGGGGTAGGTCAGCCCCAGCATTTT; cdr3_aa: CASGAGTGVGQPQHF
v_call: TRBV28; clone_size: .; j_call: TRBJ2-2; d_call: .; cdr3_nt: TGTGCCAGCAGTTTACGGTGGCGGGACACCGGGGAGCTGTTTTTT; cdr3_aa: CASSLRWRDTGELFF
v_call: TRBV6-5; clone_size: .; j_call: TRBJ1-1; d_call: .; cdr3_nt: TGTGCCAGCAGTTACTCGTGGGGGAGCACTGAAGCTTTCTTT; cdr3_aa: CASSYSWGSTEAFF
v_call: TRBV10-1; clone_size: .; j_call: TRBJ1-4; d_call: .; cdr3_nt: TGCGCCAGCAGTGAGGATACCCTCGAGGGAAAACTGTTTTTT; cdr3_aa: CASSEDTLEGKLFF
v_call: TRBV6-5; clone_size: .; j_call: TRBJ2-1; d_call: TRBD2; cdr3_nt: TGTGCCAGCAGTTACTCCAGACTAGCGGGAGATAATGAGCAGTTCTTC; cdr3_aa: CASSYSRLAGDNEQFF
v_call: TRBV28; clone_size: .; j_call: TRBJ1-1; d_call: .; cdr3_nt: TGTGCCAGCAGTTTTTTGCGGAACACTGAAGCTTTCTTT; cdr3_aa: CASSFLRNTEAFF
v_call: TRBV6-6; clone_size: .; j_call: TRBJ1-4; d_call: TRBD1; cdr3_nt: TGTGCCAGCACCCTGGACAGGGAAGGTGAAAAACTGTTTTTT; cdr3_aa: CASTLDREGEKLFF
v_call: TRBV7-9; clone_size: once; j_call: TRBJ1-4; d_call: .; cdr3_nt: TGTGCCAGCAGCTTGGGGGGGAGAAGCGAAAAACTGTTTTTT; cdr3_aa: CASSLGGRSEKLFF
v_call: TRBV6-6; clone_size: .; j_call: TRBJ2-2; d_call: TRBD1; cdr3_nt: TGTGCCAGCAGTTACACAGGGGGCACCGGGGAGCTGTTTTTT; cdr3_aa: CASSYTGGTGELFF